The present T cell receptor (beta chain) was sequenced within a study of PD-1 blockade in classical Hodgkin lymphoma. Worth noting for this clone: What it recognizes is unknown. This same CDR3 is encoded by further DNA sequences in the sample.

Findings and limits, study-wide: The authors excluded patients who started nivolumab under 1 year after ASCT. CD4+ TCR diversity climbed significantly by C4D1, unlike CD8+ TCR diversity.

Generated by immunoSEQ multiplex PCR, the TCRdb table keeps only in-frame clones and is missing some. The data show about 7,000 clones, more than 70% seen once. Specified time point: cycle 4 day 1 (C4D1), after more than 5 weeks of nivolumab. Following autologous stem cell transplantation, relapse occurred in every patient, and exposure to brentuximab vedotin varied. Losses at the gene ends were 1 base for V and 5 bases for J; bases not matched to a gene: 8. The CDR3 loop spans 17 amino acids. Germline CDR1 LGHNA, CDR2 YSLEER. Source: peripheral blood mononuclear cells (PBMCs), taken before the fourth cycle of nivolumab. The receptor was isolated from a human donor with classical Hodgkin lymphoma. This chain links TRBV4-3 with TRBJ1-4; TRBD1 matches 9 bases. The CDR3 DNA reads as TGCGCCAGCAGCCAAGGCGGTACCGGGACAGGGAATGAAAAACTGTTTTTT. Translated, it gives CASSQGGTGTGNEKLFF.